One sample yielded the 30 T cell receptor beta chains listed below, sequenced in a study of blood T cell repertoires in COVID-19. TCRdb keeps only in-frame clones here, not all; method: immunoSEQ multiplex PCR. This sample yields about 290,000 clones, of which roughly 80% are seen a single time; about 4% belongs to the top ten. Sequencing input: peripheral blood. These receptors all come from a woman aged 45-65 years with active or convalescent COVID-19.

The chain combines TRBV19 with TRBJ1-1, with TRBD1 matching over 8 bases. From germline, CDR1 is LNHDA and CDR2 SQIVND (reference sequence). The CDR3 is made up of 14 amino acids. Trimming cost V 5 bases and J 7 bases; bases outside gene matches: 9. The DNA for the CDR3 is TGTGCCAGTAGTGCCAGACAGGGGACGCTTGAAGCTTTCTTT. Its protein product is CASSARQGTLEAFF.

The chain links TRBV6-2 or TRBV6-3 to TRBJ2-1; a possible D gene is TRBD2 (6 bases). The V end lost 0 bases, the J end lost 3 bases, and 12 bases lay between the germline ends. The V gene's germline CDR1 is MNHEY and CDR2 SVGEGT. This CDR3 contains 16 residues. The CDR3 loop reads CASSYSSGSGYNEQFF. DNA for the CDR3: TGTGCCAGCAGTTACTCAAGCGGGTCAGGCTACAATGAGCAGTTCTTC.

The chain is built from TRBV10-2 and TRBJ1-2, with TRBD1 as a possible D gene (5 bases). Germline loops: CDR1 WSHSY, CDR2 SAAADI. The CDR3 is 13 residues long. Trimming shortened V by 3 bases and J by 7 bases, and 12 bases separated the two germline ends. The CDR3 loop is CASSEGRVVGYTF. The CDR3 DNA follows: TGCGCCAGCAGTGAAGGCAGGGTCGTTGGCTACACCTTC.

V and J are TRBV5-4 and TRBJ2-3; TRBD2 agrees at 9 bases. V was clipped by 5 bases and J by 4 bases; unmatched bases: 5. The CDR3 consists of 14 residues. Germline V gives CDR1 SGHNT, CDR2 YYREEE (reference sequence). CDR3 sequence: CASRLAGVADTQYF. The CDR3 region has the DNA TGTGCCAGCAGGTTAGCGGGAGTCGCAGATACGCAGTATTTT.

The CDR3 DNA sequence: TGCGCCAGCAGAACTAGCGGGATGCACGAGCAGTACTTC. Protein sequence: CASRTSGMHEQYF. The rearrangement uses TRBV5-1 and TRBJ2-7; 10 bases match TRBD2. The germline CDR1 and CDR2 sequences are SGHRS and YFSETQ. The V segment lost 5 bases and the J segment 5 bases; nucleotides outside the gene matches: 4. The CDR3 is 13 residues long.

V and J are TRBV9 and TRBJ2-1; the match to TRBD2 covers 13 bases. V dropped 3 bases and J dropped 6; count of bases not matched to a gene: 3. The CDR3 is made up of 15 amino acids. CDR1 and CDR2 (germline): SGDLS, YYNGEE. Written as DNA, the CDR3 is TGTGCCAGCAGCGGGGGACTAGCGGGGACCAATGAGCAGTTCTTC. Residues: CASSGGLAGTNEQFF.

This clone appeared once. The chain couples TRBV10-3 to TRBJ2-7; D remains ambiguous. The V and J ends lost 4 bases and 1 base respectively, with 8 bases between them. The CDR3 runs 13 residues. The germline gives CDR1 ENHRY, CDR2 SYGVKD. The CDR3 loop reads CAISAAGSYEQYF. The CDR3, as DNA: TGTGCCATCAGTGCCGCAGGATCCTACGAGCAGTACTTC.

Notes on this clone: This CDR3 is also generated by other DNA sequences in the sample. This chain joins TRBV15 and TRBJ2-7; a possible D gene is TRBD1 (6 bases). This CDR3 region has 13 residues. CDR1 and CDR2 from the germline V gene are LNHNV and YYDKDF (reference sequence). V was cut by 2 bases and J by 6 bases, with 11 bases left in between. The CDR3 reads CATSRQGLGEQYF. The CDR3 DNA reads as TGTGCCACCAGCAGACAGGGGCTCGGCGAGCAGTACTTC.

This clone was detected only once. V and J are TRBV5-1 and TRBJ2-7; D perhaps matches TRBD1 (5 bases). Trimming cost V 2 bases and J 3 bases, with 12 bases left between them. The CDR3 has 14 amino acids. CDR1 is SGHRS and CDR2 is YFSETQ in the germline V gene. CDR3 coding DNA: TGCGCCAGCAGCTTAACCGACAGCCGCTACGAGCAGTACTTC. It yields the protein CASSLTDSRYEQYF.

CDR3 protein: CASSRDLRDPGRLQPQHF. The CDR3 region has the DNA TGTGCCAGCTCACGGGACCTCAGGGATCCGGGGAGGCTTCAGCCCCAGCATTTT. The V call is TRBV18, the J call TRBJ1-5, with a weak D call TRBD1 (5 bases). The CDR3 extends over 18 amino acids. Between the trimmed V and J ends, which lost 4 bases and 6 bases, there was a span of 25 bases. From germline, CDR1 is KGHSH and CDR2 LQKENI.

The chain employs TRBV4-1 and TRBJ2-1; 9 bases are a match to TRBD2. V gave up 1 base and J gave up 6 bases; unmatched junction bases: 7. The CDR3 loop spans 16 amino acids. Germline V gene lookup returns CDR1 MGHRA and CDR2 YSYEKL. The CDR3 sequence is CASSQVGSGRSNEQFF. The CDR3, as DNA: TGCGCCAGCAGCCAAGTTGGAAGCGGGAGGTCCAATGAGCAGTTCTTC.

The CDR3 loop reads CASSQFWASGNEQFF. Written as DNA, the CDR3 is TGTGCCAGCAGCCAGTTTTGGGCTAGCGGGAATGAGCAGTTCTTC. This rearrangement joins TRBV11-2 to TRBJ2-1; 8 nucleotides align to TRBD2. Germline V CDR1 and CDR2: SGHAT, FQNNGV. The length of the CDR3 is 15 residues. The V and J ends lost 5 bases and 7 bases, in that order; junction bases with no gene match: 10.

The rearrangement uses TRBV29-1 and TRBJ2-7, with 8 positions matching TRBD1. After removal of 2 bases from V and 4 bases from J, the junction contained 7 bases not matched to a gene. The germline V gene has CDR1 SQVTM and CDR2 ANQGSEA. This CDR3 region has 14 residues. CDR3 DNA: TGCAGCGTTGAACCAGGGGGCTCCCCATACGAGCAGTACTTC. This codes for CSVEPGGSPYEQYF.

The chain is built from TRBV4-1 and TRBJ1-4; D might be TRBD1 (5 bases). The V gene lost 2 bases and the J gene lost 13 bases, with 17 bases spanning the gap. The CDR3 has 14 amino acids. Germline V gene lookup returns CDR1 MGHRA and CDR2 YSYEKL. The CDR3 is CASSQPLTDGILFF. In nucleotides, the CDR3 is TGCGCCAGCAGCCAACCCCTGACAGACGGAATACTGTTTTTT.

There are a few counts of this clone. The rearrangement joins TRBV6-6 to TRBJ1-6, with a tentative D call TRBD1 (5 bases). Trimming took off 2 bases at V and 9 bases at J, with 11 bases between the two ends. The germline gives CDR1 MNHNY, CDR2 SVGAGI (reference sequence). The CDR3 runs to 14 residues. Written as DNA, the CDR3 is TGTGCCAGCAGTTACAGGGAAAGGGGTTCACCCCTCCACTTT. It yields the protein CASSYRERGSPLHF.

V is TRBV6-1 and J is TRBJ2-1; 9 bases fit TRBD2. This CDR3 is built from 17 residues. After removal of 0 bases from V and 8 bases from J, the junction contained 11 bases not matched to a gene. Per germline, CDR1 MNHNS and CDR2 SASEGT. CDR3 protein: CASSEAGAGGPSYEQFF. DNA for the CDR3: TGTGCCAGCAGTGAAGCGGGTGCGGGAGGGCCCTCCTATGAGCAGTTCTTC.

The V call is TRBV19, the J call TRBJ1-4; D uncertain. CDR1 is LNHDA, CDR2 SQIVND, per germline (reference sequence). V was shortened by 8 bases and J by 0 bases, with 13 bases between the two germline ends. The length of the CDR3 is 15 residues. CDR3 protein: CASSGDRATNEKLFF. CDR3 DNA: TGTGCCAGTTCGGGAGACCGAGCAACTAATGAAAAACTGTTTTTT.

The gene calls are TRBV27 and TRBJ1-2; 9 positions agree with TRBD1. The CDR3 consists of 15 residues. The germline gives CDR1 MNHEY, CDR2 SMNVEV (reference sequence). V gave up 3 bases and J gave up 7 bases; unmatched junction bases: 9. The CDR3 sequence is CASSFAGTGYRGYTF. In DNA form, the CDR3 reads TGTGCCAGCAGTTTCGCCGGGACAGGGTATCGTGGCTACACCTTC.

This rearrangement joins TRBV28 to TRBJ1-3; the D gene is possibly TRBD1 (6 bases). Looked up from germline, CDR1 is MDHEN and CDR2 is SYDVKM. The CDR3 runs to 15 residues. Trimming removed 8 bases at V and 2 bases at J, with 16 bases between. The CDR3 region is CASEGGRVAGNTIYF. CDR3 coding DNA: TGTGCCAGCGAGGGGGGGCGCGTCGCTGGAAACACCATATATTTT.

The chain employs TRBV5-6 and TRBJ1-1; D call uncertain. V lost 5 bases, J lost 0 bases, and 20 bases lay in between. CDR3 length: 17 amino acids. The germline V gene encodes CDR1 SGHDT and CDR2 YYEEEE. CDR3: CASSYLGRGVMNTEAFF. Here the CDR3 DNA reads TGTGCCAGCAGTTATTTGGGTAGAGGAGTCATGAACACTGAAGCTTTCTTT.

The chain employs TRBV5-1 and TRBJ2-1; 14 nucleotides line up with TRBD2. Losses at the gene ends were 0 bases for V and 9 bases for J; bases not matched to a gene: 5. The CDR3 is 16 residues long. Germline V lookup: CDR1 SGHRS, CDR2 YFSETQ. CDR3 protein: CASSLGLAGGSGEQFF. The CDR3 bases are TGCGCCAGCAGCTTGGGACTAGCGGGAGGGAGCGGTGAGCAGTTCTTC.

This chain links TRBV6-1 with TRBJ2-5; the D gene is possibly TRBD2 (7 bases). V lost 3 bases to trimming and J lost 2 bases, with 13 bases between them. The germline V gene has CDR1 MNHNS and CDR2 SASEGT. There are 15 residues in the CDR3. DNA of the CDR3: TGTGCCAGCAGTGACGAGGGGAGGGGGCAAGAGACCCAGTACTTC. Amino acids: CASSDEGRGQETQYF.

In DNA, the CDR3 is TGCGCCAGCAGCCAACTAACAGGGAACTATCCCTTGTACGAGCAGTACTTC. It codes for CASSQLTGNYPLYEQYF. The J gene is TRBJ2-7, the V gene TRBV4-1; a possible D gene is TRBD1 (6 bases). In germline, CDR1 is MGHRA, CDR2 YSYEKL. The CDR3 runs to 17 residues. Trimming removed 2 bases at V and 4 bases at J, with 21 bases between.

A remark on this clone: Other DNA sequences in this specimen translate into the identical CDR3. The rearrangement uses TRBV12-1 and TRBJ2-7; the table calls TRBD2, which could not be checked here. TRBV12-1 is noted as a pseudogene. The CDR3 is 14 amino acids. The CDR3 here is CASSSGLESYEQYF. Here the CDR3 DNA reads TGTGCCAGCAGCTCGGGACTAGAGAGCTATGAGCAGTACTTC.

V usage is TRBV18 and J usage is TRBJ1-5; D uncertain. Trimming left V 5 bases short and J 2 bases short, with 10 bases between. The CDR3 is 14 amino acids. Germline CDR1 and CDR2: KGHSH and LQKENI. The CDR3 reads CASSGESGNQPQHF. The CDR3 bases are TGTGCCAGCTCAGGGGAGTCGGGCAATCAGCCCCAGCATTTT.

This chain links TRBV6-1 with TRBJ1-2; 7 bases agree with TRBD1. Germline CDR1 and CDR2: MNHNS and SASEGT. The length of the CDR3 is 17 residues. The V and J ends lost 0 bases and 3 bases, in that order; junction bases with no gene match: 10. The CDR3: CASSEAAIGGAHYGYTF. In nucleotides, the CDR3 is TGTGCCAGCAGTGAAGCTGCGATAGGGGGCGCGCACTATGGCTACACCTTC.

The chain is built from TRBV19 and TRBJ2-7, with D perhaps TRBD1 (6 bases). V shed 3 bases and J shed 4 bases, with 13 bases lying between them. The CDR3 contains 14 residues. Germline V lookup: CDR1 LNHDA, CDR2 SQIVND (reference sequence). The CDR3 spells CASSIGTGSYEQYF. Written as DNA, the CDR3 is TGTGCCAGTAGTATCGGCACAGGGTCATACGAGCAGTACTTC. The whole variable domain, remainder taken from reference TRBV19 and TRBJ2-7, is DGGITQSPKYLFRKEGQNVTLSCEQNLNHDAMYWYRQDPGQGLRLIYYSQIVNDFQKGDIAEGYSVSREKKESFPLTVTSAQKNPTAFYLCASSIGTGSYEQYFGPGTRLTVT.

This chain connects TRBV29-1 to TRBJ1-2; 8 bases align to TRBD1. Germline V CDR1 and CDR2: SQVTM, ANQGSEA. This CDR3 comprises 14 residues. V was clipped by 5 bases and J by 3 bases; unmatched bases: 8. DNA for the CDR3: TGCAGCGTTCTTGGGGGGACAGGAGACTATGGCTACACCTTC. It yields the protein CSVLGGTGDYGYTF.

The rearrangement uses TRBV5-1 and TRBJ1-1, with D tentatively TRBD1 (5 bases). Between the trimmed V and J ends, which lost 3 bases and 0 bases, there was a span of 6 bases. The CDR3 covers 13 residues. The germline V gene encodes CDR1 SGHRS and CDR2 YFSETQ. The CDR3 loop is CASSSQVNTEAFF. In DNA, the CDR3 is TGCGCCAGCAGCTCACAGGTGAACACTGAAGCTTTCTTT.

V is TRBV25-1 and J is TRBJ2-3, with D tentatively TRBD2 (5 bases). The V end lost 10 bases, the J end lost 4 bases, and 9 bases lay between the germline ends. From germline, CDR1 is MGHDK and CDR2 SYGVNS. The CDR3 runs 11 residues. The CDR3, as DNA: TGTGCCACGGTTAGCGCAGATACGCAGTATTTT. Translated, it gives CATVSADTQYF.